These 21 T cell receptor beta chains came from one sample sequenced in a study of T cells in Graves' hyperthyroidism and ophthalmopathy. TCR beta CDR3 region amplification was performed from RNA transcripts. Primed by the HTBI set, a first-round RT-PCR was run on the TCR CDR3. TCRdb fed the multiplex PCR reads into MiXCR, producing one record per CDR3 protein. The data show a few hundred thousand distinct CDR3 sequences, less than 20% seen once. Sequenced sample: blood. These receptors all stem from a man between 18 and 29 years old with Graves' ophthalmopathy.

There are many counts of this clonotype. The chain uses TRBV28 and TRBJ2-1; 12 nucleotides line up with TRBD2. V lost 2 bases and J lost 1; bases outside the gene matches: 3. Germline V gene lookup returns CDR1 MDHEN and CDR2 SYDVKM. The CDR3 length is 17 residues. CDR3 nucleotide sequence: TGTGCCAGCAGTTTACCCGGACTAGCGGGGTCCTACAATGAGCAGTTCTTC. Amino acid sequence: CASSLPGLAGSYNEQFF.

This clonotype appeared many times. This chain uses TRBV6-1 with TRBJ1-2; no firm D call. The CDR3 has 17 residues. Germline CDR1 MNHNS, CDR2 SASEGT. Trimming removed 1 base at V and 5 bases at J, with 20 bases between. The DNA for the CDR3 is TGTGCCAGCAGTGAAGGAGACACCTTTATTCTCCCTTATGGCTACACCTTC. Protein product: CASSEGDTFILPYGYTF.

The rearrangement links TRBV9 to TRBJ1-2; perhaps TRBD1 as D (6 bases). Germline V gene sequence: CDR1 SGDLS, CDR2 YYNGEE. The CDR3 is 14 amino acids. Between the trimmed V and J ends, which lost 1 base and 8 bases, there was a span of 15 bases. This chain's CDR3 is CASSVRGDPGGYTF. For the CDR3, the DNA is TGTGCCAGCAGCGTAAGGGGGGATCCGGGGGGCTACACCTTC.

This clonotype showed up many times. The chain uses TRBV28 and TRBJ2-5, with TRBD1 matching over 10 bases. V lost 5 bases, J lost 4 bases, and 10 bases stayed unmatched. CDR1 and CDR2 from the germline V gene are MDHEN and SYDVKM. This CDR3 contains 16 residues. CDR3 residues: CASSPGDRGYAETQYF. CDR3 coding DNA: TGTGCCAGCAGTCCGGGGGACAGGGGATATGCAGAGACCCAGTACTTC.

This clonotype was detected ten times or more. The chain uses TRBV7-9 and TRBJ2-2, with TRBD1 matching 7 bases. V lost 4 bases, J lost 1 base, and 0 bases stayed unmatched. This CDR3 spans 14 amino acids. Germline values: CDR1 SEHNR, CDR2 FQNEAQ (reference sequence). For the CDR3, the DNA is TGTGCCAGCAGCTGGACAGGGAACACCGGGGAGCTGTTTTTT. This translates into CASSWTGNTGELFF. The full variable domain, rest sourced from reference TRBV7-9 and TRBJ2-2, is DTGVSQNPRHKITKRGQNVTFRCDPISEHNRLYWYRQTLGQGPEFLTYFQNEAQLEKSRLLSDRFSAERPKGSFSTLEIQRTEQGDSAMYLCASSWTGNTGELFFGEGSRLTVL.

There are many counts of this clonotype. This rearrangement joins TRBV7-9 to TRBJ2-1, with 11 bases that match TRBD2. Germline trimming cut 3 bases from V and 7 bases from J; bases unmatched to any gene: 8. The CDR3 has 16 residues. The V gene's germline CDR1 is SEHNR and CDR2 FQNEAQ (reference sequence). CDR3 loop: CASSFHSGGASNEQFF. In DNA, the CDR3 is TGTGCCAGCAGCTTTCATAGCGGGGGGGCCTCTAATGAGCAGTTCTTC.

This clonotype was observed many times. The rearrangement links TRBV2 to TRBJ1-5; D is undetermined. CDR1 is SNHLY and CDR2 is FYNNEI in the germline V gene. CDR3 size: 13 residues. Trimming removed 4 bases from V and 5 bases from J, with 9 bases in between. The CDR3 protein is CASSAGEDQPQHF. In DNA form, the CDR3 reads TGTGCCAGCAGTGCGGGCGAGGATCAGCCCCAGCATTTT.

The chain links TRBV29-1 to TRBJ1-3; maybe TRBD1 (5 bases). Germline CDR1 SQVTM, CDR2 ANQGSEA. The V end lost 6 bases, the J end lost 0 bases, and 15 bases lay between the germline ends. The CDR3 loop spans 15 amino acids. The CDR3 region is CSVGTEALSGNTIYF. The CDR3 bases are TGCAGCGTGGGGACGGAGGCCCTCTCTGGAAACACCATATATTTT.

This clonotype was counted only a few times. The chain couples TRBV18 to TRBJ1-1, with a possible D match to TRBD1 (5 bases). V lost 6 bases to trimming and J lost 3 bases, with 14 bases between them. The CDR3 consists of 14 residues. Germline values: CDR1 KGHSH, CDR2 LQKENI. CDR3 coding DNA: TGTGCCAGCTCGGGAAGGGACGGGTACACTGAAGCTTTCTTT. It translates to CASSGRDGYTEAFF.

This clonotype showed up many times. This rearrangement joins TRBV18 to TRBJ2-3; D not resolved. V was clipped by 6 bases and J by 3 bases, with 16 bases between them. The germline CDR1 and CDR2 sequences are KGHSH and LQKENI. The CDR3 totals 15 residues. CDR3 in DNA: TGTGCCAGCTCGCCCATGGGTCTTGGTACAGATACGCAGTATTTT. This encodes CASSPMGLGTDTQYF.

The V gene is TRBV24-1, the J gene TRBJ1-1; D is unresolved. Germline V gives CDR1 KGHDR, CDR2 SFDVKD. Deletions cut 0 bases from V and 1 base from J, with 2 bases between. CDR3 length equals 13 residues. The CDR3 sequence is CATSDLQNTEAFF. The CDR3 bases are TGTGCCACCAGTGATTTGCAGAACACTGAAGCTTTCTTT.

This clonotype was detected many times. V is TRBV5-1 and J is TRBJ2-3; 7 bases map to TRBD2. The germline CDR1 and CDR2 sequences are SGHRS and YFSETQ. The J segment lost 2 bases and the V segment lost 9 bases, leaving 6 bases of the junction unmatched. The CDR3 has 13 residues. Written as DNA, the CDR3 is TGCGCCACAGCGGGGACGATCACAGATACGCAGTATTTT. Its translation: CATAGTITDTQYF.

The chain is built from TRBV7-2 and TRBJ2-3; the match to TRBD2 covers 8 bases. The germline gives CDR1 SGHTA, CDR2 FQGNSA. V dropped 3 bases and J dropped 2; count of bases not matched to a gene: 10. The CDR3 consists of 17 residues. In nucleotides, the CDR3 is TGTGCCAGCAGCTTGAGGCCCACCGGGGGGGACACAGATACGCAGTATTTT. Translating gives CASSLRPTGGDTDTQYF.

This chain connects TRBV2 to TRBJ2-7; TRBD2 is a possible D gene (5 bases). This CDR3 has 14 amino acids. The V end was cut by 8 bases, the J end by 4 bases, with 18 bases between. Looked up from germline, CDR1 is SNHLY and CDR2 is FYNNEI. CDR3 coding DNA: TGTGCCAGCTCTCCCGTCGGGATGGGGTACGAGCAGTACTTC. Encoded protein: CASSPVGMGYEQYF.

This clonotype appeared many times. The chain joins TRBV20-1 to TRBJ2-7; tentatively, D is TRBD1 (5 bases). This CDR3 contains 11 residues. V was cut by 8 bases and J by 4 bases, with 12 bases left in between. CDR1 and CDR2 from the germline V gene are DFQATT and SNEGSKA (reference sequence). CDR3 nucleotide sequence: TGCAGTCAGTACCAGGGTTACGAGCAGTACTTC. As protein: CSQYQGYEQYF.

This chain connects TRBV7-3 to TRBJ1-6; possibly TRBD1 for D (5 bases). Between the trimmed V and J ends, which lost 1 base and 6 bases, there was a span of 7 bases. The CDR3 runs to 14 residues. Germline-derived CDR1 and CDR2 are SGHTA and FQGTGA. Written as DNA, the CDR3 is TGTGCCAGCAGCTTAAACAGGCTTAATTCACCCCTCCACTTT. This gives the protein CASSLNRLNSPLHF.

This clonotype was found many times. V usage is TRBV11-2 and J usage is TRBJ2-2; D is undetermined. Germline V gene sequence: CDR1 SGHAT, CDR2 FQNNGV. This CDR3 spans 16 amino acids. Trimming pared 1 base from V and 1 base from J, leaving 10 bases between. As DNA, the CDR3 is TGTGCCAGCAGCTTAGCCTTGGCAGGGAACACCGGGGAGCTGTTTTTT. This translates into CASSLALAGNTGELFF.

In this sample, this clonotype turned up a few times. The chain recombines TRBV14 with TRBJ2-7; either TRBD1 or TRBD2 may supply D (5 bases each). Trimming removed 0 bases from V and 3 bases from J, with 9 bases in between. Germline V lookup: CDR1 SGHDN, CDR2 FVKESK. There are 14 residues in the CDR3. This chain's CDR3 is CASSQEGRFYEQYF. DNA of the CDR3: TGTGCCAGCAGCCAAGAGGGACGGTTCTACGAGCAGTACTTC.

V and J are TRBV20-1 and TRBJ1-2; the D gene is possibly TRBD1 (6 bases). Germline V gene lookup returns CDR1 DFQATT and CDR2 SNEGSKA (reference sequence). This CDR3 is built from 17 residues. The CDR3, as DNA: TGCAGGGTGGATCCAACCGCCGGGACACCGTCTAACTATGGCTACACCTTC. Its translation is CRVDPTAGTPSNYGYTF.

This clonotype was counted a few times. CDR3 nucleotides: TGTGCCAGCAGCGTAGAGGCAAGGTGGGACACCATATATTTT. Translated, it gives CASSVEARWDTIYF. V gene TRBV9 combines with J gene TRBJ1-3; D remains unclear. The germline V gene has CDR1 SGDLS and CDR2 YYNGEE. V dropped 0 bases and J dropped 8 bases, with 12 bases sitting between them. This CDR3 is built from 14 residues.

This clonotype showed up many times. This rearrangement joins TRBV6-1 to TRBJ2-1; 7 bases map to TRBD1. The V segment lost 4 bases and the J segment 3 bases; nucleotides outside the gene matches: 6. The CDR3 is 15 residues long. CDR1 and CDR2 (germline): MNHNS, SASEGT. In nucleotides, the CDR3 is TGTGCCAGCAGTGGGGACAGCGAGATCTACAATGAGCAGTTCTTC. Protein product: CASSGDSEIYNEQFF.